The rows below give T cell receptor beta chains drawn from one sample of a study of T cell clones after liver transplantation. The assay was immunoSEQ multiplex PCR, and TCRdb's table has in-frame clones only and misses some. The sample consists of tens of thousands of clones, 80% to 85% of them appearing once. Material: CD4+ T cells from blood, obtained roughly 3.5 years after liver transplant. These receptors came from a human patient who received a liver transplant. Some of the T cells might come from the graft donor. Both conserved end residues are part of each CDR3. Fields, in order: J gene, clone size, V gene, D gene, CDR3 DNA, CDR3 protein. D genes are given only for firm matches. Size is stated for part of the rows, as once, few or many counts, or as a class when the clone is expanded.

>TRBJ1-2|few|TRBV10-1|TRBD1
TGCGCCAGCAGTGAGTCGGGACAGAGCTACCACACCTTC
CASSESGQSYHTF
>TRBJ1-5|.|TRBV2|TRBD1
TGTGCCAGCAACCTACAGGGGGGTCAGCCCCAGCATTTT
CASNLQGGQPQHF
>TRBJ1-5|few|TRBV20-1|.
TGCAGTGCTAGAGTCGGGCAGCCCCAGCATTTT
CSARVGQPQHF
>TRBJ2-1|.|TRBV6-1|TRBD2
TGTGCCAGTAGTTTTACTAGCGGGCTGTACAATGAGCAGTTCTTC
CASSFTSGLYNEQFF
>TRBJ2-5|.|TRBV11-2|TRBD1
TGTGCCAGCAGCCCGGAGGGGACAGGGTGGGAGACCCAGTACTTC
CASSPEGTGWETQYF
>TRBJ2-2|.|TRBV19|TRBD2
TGTGCCAGTAGTATTAATTCGGTAGCGGGAGGAAAGGCCGGGGAGCTGTTTTTT
CASSINSVAGGKAGELFF
>TRBJ2-1|.|TRBV10-3|.
TGTGCCATCGGGAGCTCCTACAATGAGCAGTTCTTC
CAIGSSYNEQFF
>TRBJ1-1|.|TRBV7-9|.
TGTGCCAGCAGCAAGGACACCATGAACACTGAAGCTTTCTTT
CASSKDTMNTEAFF
>TRBJ1-5|.|TRBV28|.
TGTGCCAGCAGTTTCTACAGGCGGGATCAGCCCCAGCATTTT
CASSFYRRDQPQHF
>TRBJ2-7|.|TRBV28|TRBD2
TGTGCCAGCAGTTCGGGAGCGGGAGGGCGTCGCGAGCAGTACTTC
CASSSGAGGRREQYF
>TRBJ2-3|.|TRBV5-5|TRBD2
TGTGCCAGCAGCTGGCCCCTAGCGGCCAGCACAGATACGCAGTATTTT
CASSWPLAASTDTQYF
>TRBJ2-3|.|TRBV14|TRBD1
TGTGCCAGCAGCCTCCAGGGGGCGAGTAGCACAGATACGCAGTATTTT
CASSLQGASSTDTQYF
>TRBJ2-3|few|TRBV11-2|TRBD2
TGTGCCAGCACCTCGGGAGCGGGAGGCAGCACAGATACGCAGTATTTT
CASTSGAGGSTDTQYF
>TRBJ2-1|.|TRBV19|TRBD2
TGTGCCAGTCAGACTAGCGGGCCGTCCTCCTACAATGAGCAGTTCTTC
CASQTSGPSSYNEQFF
>TRBJ2-7|.|TRBV27|TRBD2
TGTGCCAGCAGTTTGCAGACTAGCGGGACATCCTACGAGCAGTACTTC
CASSLQTSGTSYEQYF
>TRBJ2-5|once|TRBV5-1|.
TGCGCCAGCAGACAGCAAGAGACCCAGTACTTC
CASRQQETQYF
>TRBJ2-1|few|TRBV2|TRBD2
TGTGCCAGCAGTGAATCAGGCGGGAGGGCCGGGGATGAGCAGTTCTTC
CASSESGGRAGDEQFF
>TRBJ1-2|.|TRBV19|.
TGTGCCAGTACTGATGACGGACCCGACTATGGCTACACCTTC
CASTDDGPDYGYTF
>TRBJ2-3|.|TRBV2|TRBD2
TGTGCCAGCAGCACCACTAGCGGGAGCACAGATACGCAGTATTTT
CASSTTSGSTDTQYF
>TRBJ1-5|.|TRBV18|.
TGTGCCAGCTCAGGGGGCAATCAGCCCCAGCATTTT
CASSGGNQPQHF
>TRBJ2-1|few|TRBV6-5|TRBD1
TGTGCCAGCAGTCCAGGGACAGGGGGAGTTGAGCAGTTCTTC
CASSPGTGGVEQFF
>TRBJ2-1|.|TRBV7-2|.
TGTGCCAGCAGCCTAGACAGCCCCCTGTATCTAAACAATGAGCAGTTCTTC
CASSLDSPLYLNNEQFF
>TRBJ1-2|.|TRBV9|.
TGTGCCAGCAGCGCGCTAGCAGGAGGCTATGACTACACCTTC
CASSALAGGYDYTF